Detailed here is one T cell receptor beta chain. Its antigen is still unknown. Treatment defined: approximately 10-day PBMC culture with coronavirus spike peptide pools or control peptides (ViraFEST assay). Cultured CD4+ T-cell DNA underwent Oncomine TCR Beta short-read sequencing. Scientists extracted genomic DNA from CD4+ T cells grown in culture. TCRdb re-called the PCR reads through MiXCR, storing one row per CDR3 protein. The sample lists approximately 13,000 distinct CDR3 sequences; 44% were seen once. The junction had 4 bases not matched to a gene; V was cut back by 2 bases and J by 3 bases. Germline V gene lookup returns CDR1 SGHVS and CDR2 FQNEAQ. The CDR3 contains 15 residues. This entry is derived from a study of vaccination and CD4 T cells after COVID-19. In the study overall: Median time from second vaccine dose to sampling was roughly 65 days (14 to 241). The study, taken as a whole, reports: Median counts of SARS-CoV-2-reactive clonotypes increased from approximately 21 to 40; this difference was not significant.

This TCR was recovered from a human donor who had recovered from COVID-19. The sequencing input was CD4+ T cells from blood, cultured in vitro. This chain uses TRBV7-8 with TRBJ1-5, with TRBD1 matching 7 bases. Written as DNA, the CDR3 is TGTGCCAGCAGCTTATCAACAGGGGTCAATCAGCCCCAGCATTTT. Its translation is CASSLSTGVNQPQHF.